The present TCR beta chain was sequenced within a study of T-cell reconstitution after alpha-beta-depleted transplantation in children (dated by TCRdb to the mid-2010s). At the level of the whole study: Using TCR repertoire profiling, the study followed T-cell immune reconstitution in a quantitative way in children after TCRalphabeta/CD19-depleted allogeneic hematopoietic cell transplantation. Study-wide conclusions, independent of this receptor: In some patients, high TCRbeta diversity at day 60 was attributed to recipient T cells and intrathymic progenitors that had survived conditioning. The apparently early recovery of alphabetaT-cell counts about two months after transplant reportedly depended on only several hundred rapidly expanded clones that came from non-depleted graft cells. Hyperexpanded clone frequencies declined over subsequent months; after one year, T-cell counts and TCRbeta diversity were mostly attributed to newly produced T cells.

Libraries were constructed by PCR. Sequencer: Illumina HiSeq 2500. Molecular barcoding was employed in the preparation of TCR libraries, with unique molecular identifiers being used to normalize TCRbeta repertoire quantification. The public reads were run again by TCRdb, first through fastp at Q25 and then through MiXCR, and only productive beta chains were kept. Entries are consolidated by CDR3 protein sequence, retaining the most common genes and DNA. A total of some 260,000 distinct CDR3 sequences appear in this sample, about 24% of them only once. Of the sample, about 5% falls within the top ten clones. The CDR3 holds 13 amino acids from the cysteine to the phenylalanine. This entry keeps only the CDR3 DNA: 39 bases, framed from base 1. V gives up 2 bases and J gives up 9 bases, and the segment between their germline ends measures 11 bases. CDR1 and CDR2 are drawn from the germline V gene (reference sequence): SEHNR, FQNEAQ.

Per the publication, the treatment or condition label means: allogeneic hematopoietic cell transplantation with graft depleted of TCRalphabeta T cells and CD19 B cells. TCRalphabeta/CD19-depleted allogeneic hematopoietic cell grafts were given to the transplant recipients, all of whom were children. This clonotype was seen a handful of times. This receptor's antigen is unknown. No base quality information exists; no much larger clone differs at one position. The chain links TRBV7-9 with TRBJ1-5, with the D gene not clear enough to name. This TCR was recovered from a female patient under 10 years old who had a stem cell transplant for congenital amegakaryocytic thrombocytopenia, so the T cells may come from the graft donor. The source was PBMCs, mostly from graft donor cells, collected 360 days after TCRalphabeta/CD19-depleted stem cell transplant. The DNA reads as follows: TGTGCCAGCAGCTTACACGGGCTCGGGCCCCAGCATTTT. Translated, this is CASSLHGLGPQHF.